The rows below give T cell receptor beta chains drawn from one sample of a study of cytomegalovirus exposure and HLA in healthy donors. This table comes from immunoSEQ multiplex PCR, and its TCRdb copy is limited to in-frame clones, with some not included. The sample holds roughly 150,000 clones, more than 70% seen once. Sequenced input: PBMCs. These receptors came from a male donor in good health and CMV-seronegative. Each CDR3 is given with its conserved first and last residue. A D gene is named only where the DNA matches it firmly. Clone size, where shown, is once, few, many, or a class for clones that have expanded.

cdr3_aa cdr3_nt cdr3_length clone_size d_call j_call v_call
CASSELGPNTGELFF TGTGCCAGCAGTGAACTGGGCCCGAACACCGGGGAGCTGTTTTTT 15 - - TRBJ2-2 TRBV2
CASSSTGWGGYTF TGTGCCAGCAGTTCGACAGGTTGGGGGGGCTACACCTTC 13 few - TRBJ1-2 TRBV27
CASSPGTGGHYEQYF TGTGCCAGCAGCCCCGGGACAGGGGGCCACTACGAGCAGTACTTC 15 - TRBD1 TRBJ2-7 TRBV4-2
CASSFGGTDTFF TGTGCCAGCAGTTTTGGGGGGACGGATACTTTCTTT 12 - - TRBJ1-1 TRBV28
CASSAGQGALNTEAFF TGCGCCAGCAGCGCGGGACAGGGTGCCCTTAACACTGAAGCTTTCTTT 16 - TRBD1 TRBJ1-1 TRBV5-1
CASSWVSGGYGYTF TGTGCCAGCAGCTGGGTCTCAGGAGGCTATGGCTACACCTTC 14 - - TRBJ1-2 TRBV5-6
CASSPGQGFSTEAFF TGTGCCAGCAGTCCGGGACAAGGATTTAGCACTGAAGCTTTCTTT 15 - - TRBJ1-1 TRBV6-5
CASLTDRVNTQYF TGTGCCTCCCTAACGGACAGGGTAAATACGCAGTATTTT 13 - TRBD1 TRBJ2-3 TRBV30
CASSLDLGNQRWEQYF TGTGCCAGCAGCTTAGACCTCGGAAACCAGAGGTGGGAGCAGTACTTC 16 - - TRBJ2-7 TRBV7-9
CASSLSASEGYGYTF TGTGCCAGCAGCTTAAGTGCCAGCGAGGGCTATGGCTACACCTTC 15 - - TRBJ1-2 TRBV11-2
CSVEEWQATGYTF TGCAGCGTTGAAGAGTGGCAGGCAACTGGCTACACCTTC 13 - - TRBJ1-2 TRBV29-1
CASSPATQGAGDTQYF TGTGCCAGCTCCCCGGCGACACAGGGGGCGGGAGATACGCAGTATTTT 16 - TRBD1 TRBJ2-3 TRBV18
CASSLEEGRYEQYF TGTGCCAGCAGCCTCGAGGAGGGTCGCTACGAGCAGTACTTC 14 - - TRBJ2-7 TRBV27
CASSPRTSGSADTQYF TGTGCCAGCAGCCCCAGGACTAGCGGGAGTGCAGATACGCAGTATTTT 16 - TRBD2 TRBJ2-3 TRBV7-8
CASRTGSSSYNEQFF TGCGCCAGCAGGACAGGGTCAAGCTCCTACAATGAGCAGTTCTTC 15 few TRBD1 TRBJ2-1 TRBV4-1
CASSPTQGQFYGYTF TGTGCCAGCAGTCCCACTCAGGGACAGTTTTATGGCTACACCTTC 15 - TRBD1 TRBJ1-2 TRBV27
CASSLAPTGSNSPLHF TGCGCCAGCAGCTTGGCCCCGACAGGATCTAATTCACCCCTCCACTTT 16 - - TRBJ1-6 TRBV5-1
CASSPGGGGGYTF TGTGCCAGCAGCCCCGGAGGGGGCGGTGGCTACACCTTC 13 - TRBD1 TRBJ1-2 TRBV11-1
CASNGAGGPSPLHF TGTGCCAGCAACGGGGCAGGGGGTCCTTCACCCCTCCACTTT 14 - TRBD1 TRBJ1-6 TRBV28
CASSPPGQGFGLEGNIQYF TGTGCCAGCTCACCCCCGGGACAGGGGTTTGGGCTTGAGGGGAACATTCAGTACTTC 19 few TRBD1 TRBJ2-4 TRBV18
CASSLEEGSSSGANVLTF TGTGCCAGCAGCCTAGAGGAGGGTTCCTCTTCTGGGGCCAACGTCCTGACTTTC 18 - - TRBJ2-6 TRBV9
CASSLVTSNEQFF TGTGCCAGCAGCTTGGTCACTAGCAATGAGCAGTTCTTC 13 few - TRBJ2-1 TRBV5-6
CSVAGQRNQPQHF TGCAGCGTTGCTGGACAAAGAAATCAGCCCCAGCATTTT 13 once - TRBJ1-5 TRBV29-1
CASSLVMNTEAFF TGTGCCAGCAGCTTAGTCATGAACACTGAAGCTTTCTTT 13 - - TRBJ1-1 TRBV7-3
CASSGTEAYEQYF TGTGCCAGCTCAGGGACTGAAGCCTACGAGCAGTACTTC 13 - - TRBJ2-7 TRBV18
CASSPGGQETQYF TGTGCCAGCTCACCGGGGGGTCAGGAGACCCAGTACTTC 13 - - TRBJ2-5 TRBV18
CASSEAIGQGSNGYTF TGTGCCAGCAGTGAAGCGATAGGACAGGGATCGAATGGCTACACCTTC 16 - TRBD1 TRBJ1-2 TRBV6-1
CASSGGLRVESNSGANVLTF TGTGCCAGCAGCGGTGGGTTGAGGGTGGAATCAAACTCTGGGGCCAACGTCCTGACTTTC 20 - - TRBJ2-6 TRBV7-6
CASRPQQGRAGELFF TGTGCCAGCAGACCTCAGCAGGGAAGGGCCGGGGAGCTGTTTTTT 15 - - TRBJ2-2 TRBV6-5
CASGFRVGNQPQHF TGTGCTAGTGGTTTCAGGGTTGGCAATCAGCCCCAGCATTTT 14 - - TRBJ1-5 TRBV12-5
CASSPGTGKPGELFF TGTGCCAGCAGCCCCGGGACAGGGAAGCCCGGGGAGCTGTTTTTT 15 - TRBD1 TRBJ2-2 TRBV11-3
CASNAGESEKLFF TGTGCCAGCAATGCAGGGGAGAGTGAAAAACTGTTTTTT 13 - - TRBJ1-4 TRBV2
CASSPRQGNQPQHF TGTGCCAGCTCACCACGCCAGGGAAATCAGCCCCAGCATTTT 14 few - TRBJ1-5 TRBV18
CASSEESNYGYTF TGTGCCAGCAGTGAAGAGAGTAACTATGGCTACACCTTC 13 - - TRBJ1-2 TRBV2
CASSFGLAGGINGEQFF TGCGCCAGCAGCTTCGGACTAGCGGGAGGTATTAACGGTGAGCAGTTCTTC 17 - TRBD2 TRBJ2-1 TRBV5-1
CASSDGQGARSDTQYF TGTGCCAGCAGTGACGGACAGGGGGCGCGATCAGATACGCAGTATTTT 16 once TRBD1 TRBJ2-3 TRBV6-1
CASCLLGGGGETQYF TGTGCCAGCTGTTTGCTCGGGGGAGGGGGGGAGACCCAGTACTTC 15 - - TRBJ2-5 TRBV28
CASSILGTSGRNQQYF TGTGCCAGTAGTATCCTCGGGACTAGCGGGAGGAACCAGCAGTACTTC 16 - TRBD2 TRBJ2-7 TRBV19
CASSLPGTSDEQFF TGTGCCAGCAGCCTACCGGGAACTTCAGATGAGCAGTTCTTC 14 - - TRBJ2-1 TRBV7-8
CASSSPGQGKRNTIYF TGTGCCAGCAGCTCGCCGGGACAGGGGAAGAGGAACACCATATATTTT 16 - TRBD1 TRBJ1-3 TRBV5-4
CASSAGYGNTIYF TGTGCCAGCAGCGCAGGGTATGGAAACACCATATATTTT 13 - - TRBJ1-3 TRBV9
CASSERRGHTEAFF TGTGCCAGCAGTGAAAGGAGGGGGCACACTGAAGCTTTCTTT 14 once TRBD1 TRBJ1-1 TRBV2
CASSLAKGVGREGEQFF TGTGCCAGCAGCTTGGCCAAAGGGGTTGGAAGGGAAGGTGAGCAGTTCTTC 17 - - TRBJ2-1 TRBV5-6
CASSSLPRVGYGYTF TGTGCCAGCAGCTCCCTCCCCAGGGTAGGCTATGGCTACACCTTC 15 - - TRBJ1-2 TRBV7-9
CATGYGTPYNEQFF TGTGCCACGGGGTACGGGACACCCTACAATGAGCAGTTCTTC 14 - - TRBJ2-1 TRBV10-3
CSANSAGQGTF TGCAGTGCCAACTCAGCGGGACAGGGGACCTTC 11 - TRBD1 TRBJ1-2 TRBV20-1
CSSSQGASEKLFF TGTTCCAGCAGTCAAGGGGCTAGTGAAAAACTGTTTTTT 13 - - TRBJ1-4 TRBV7-9
CASSPKRTSGRYEQYF TGTGCCAGTAGCCCCAAGAGGACTAGCGGGAGGTACGAGCAGTACTTC 16 few TRBD2 TRBJ2-7 TRBV19
CASSYRVAAHYEQYF TGTGCCAGCAGTTACCGGGTAGCGGCGCACTACGAGCAGTACTTC 15 few - TRBJ2-7 TRBV6-5
CASSSIQGRETQYF TGTGCCAGCAGCTCAATCCAGGGTAGAGAGACCCAGTACTTC 14 - - TRBJ2-5 TRBV5-4
CASSGGQGGYEQYF TGTGCCAGCAGTGGTGGACAGGGAGGCTACGAGCAGTACTTC 14 - TRBD1 TRBJ2-7 TRBV6-1
CASSLTGGYGYTF TGTGCCAGCAGTCTTACAGGGGGCTATGGCTACACCTTC 13 - TRBD1 TRBJ1-2 TRBV7-2